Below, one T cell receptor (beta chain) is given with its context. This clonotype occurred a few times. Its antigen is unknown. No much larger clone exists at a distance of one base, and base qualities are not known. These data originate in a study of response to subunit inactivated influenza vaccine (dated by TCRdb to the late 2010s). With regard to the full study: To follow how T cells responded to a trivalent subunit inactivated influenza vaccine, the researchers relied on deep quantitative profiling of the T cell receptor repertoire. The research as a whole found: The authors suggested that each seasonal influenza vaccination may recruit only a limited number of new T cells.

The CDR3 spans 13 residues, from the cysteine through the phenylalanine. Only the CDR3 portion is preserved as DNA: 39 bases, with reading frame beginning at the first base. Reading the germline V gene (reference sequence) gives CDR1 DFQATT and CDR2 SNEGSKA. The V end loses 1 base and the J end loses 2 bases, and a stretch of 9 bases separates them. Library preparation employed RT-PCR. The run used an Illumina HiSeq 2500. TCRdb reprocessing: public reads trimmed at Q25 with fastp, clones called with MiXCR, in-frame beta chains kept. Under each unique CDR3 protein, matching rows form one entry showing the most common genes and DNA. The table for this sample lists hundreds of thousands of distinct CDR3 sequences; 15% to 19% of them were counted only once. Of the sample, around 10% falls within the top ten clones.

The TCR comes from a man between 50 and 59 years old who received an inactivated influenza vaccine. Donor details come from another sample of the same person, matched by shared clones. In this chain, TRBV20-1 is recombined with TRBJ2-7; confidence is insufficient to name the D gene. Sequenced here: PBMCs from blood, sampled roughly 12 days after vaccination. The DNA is TGCAGTGCTAGAGCCCACGGAACCTACGAGCAGTACTTC. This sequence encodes CSARAHGTYEQYF.